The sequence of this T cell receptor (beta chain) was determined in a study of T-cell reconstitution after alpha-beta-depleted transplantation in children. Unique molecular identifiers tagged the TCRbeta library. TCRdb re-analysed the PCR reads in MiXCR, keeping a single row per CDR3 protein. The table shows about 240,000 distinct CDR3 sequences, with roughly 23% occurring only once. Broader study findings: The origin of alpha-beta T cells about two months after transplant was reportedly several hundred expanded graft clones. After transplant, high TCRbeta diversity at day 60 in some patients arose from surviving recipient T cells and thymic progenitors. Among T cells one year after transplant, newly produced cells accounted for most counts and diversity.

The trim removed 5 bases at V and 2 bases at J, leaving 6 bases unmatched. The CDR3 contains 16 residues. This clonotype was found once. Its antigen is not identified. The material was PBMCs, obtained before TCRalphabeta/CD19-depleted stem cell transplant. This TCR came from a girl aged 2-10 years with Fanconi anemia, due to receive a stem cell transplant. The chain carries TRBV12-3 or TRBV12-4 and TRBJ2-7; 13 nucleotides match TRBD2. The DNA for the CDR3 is TGTGCCAGCAGTAGGGGACTAGCGGGGATAGCCTACGAGCAGTACTTC. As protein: CASSRGLAGIAYEQYF.